Each of the 10 T cell receptor beta chains below was sequenced from the same sample in a study of blood T cell repertoires in COVID-19. Clones were read by immunoSEQ multiplex PCR, and TCRdb kept only the in-frame ones, dropping some. In the table there are 150,000 to 200,000 clones, about 74% of which are singletons. Source material: peripheral blood. The receptors stem from a woman older than 75 with acute or convalescent COVID-19.

The J gene is TRBJ1-6, the V gene TRBV27; 7 nucleotides agree with TRBD1. Germline CDR1 MNHEY, CDR2 SMNVEV (reference sequence). The CDR3 loop spans 14 amino acids. The junction had 6 bases not matched to a gene; V was cut back by 3 bases and J by 10 bases. This chain's CDR3 is CASSLNRGRSPLHF. Here the CDR3 DNA reads TGTGCCAGCAGTTTGAACAGGGGTAGGTCACCCCTCCACTTT.

This chain connects TRBV28 to TRBJ1-2; D remains unclear. V shed 7 bases and J shed 2 bases, with 8 bases lying between them. Germline CDR1 MDHEN, CDR2 SYDVKM. CDR3 size: 12 residues. CDR3 coding DNA: TGTGCCAGCAACGAGGGAAACTATGGCTACACCTTC. Its protein is CASNEGNYGYTF.

This chain links TRBV11-2 with TRBJ1-3; D is unclear. V lost 0 bases and J 1 base, leaving 10 bases between the germline ends. CDR1 and CDR2 from the germline V gene are SGHAT and FQNNGV. The CDR3 has 16 residues. The CDR3 reads CASSLDRPESGNTIYF. DNA for the CDR3: TGTGCCAGCAGCTTAGATCGTCCAGAATCTGGAAACACCATATATTTT.

The chain recombines TRBV24-1 with TRBJ1-4; TRBD1 matches at 9 bases. The CDR3 totals 15 residues. V trimming: 0 bases; J trimming: 7 bases; junction bases outside the gene matches: 2. The germline CDR1 and CDR2 sequences are KGHDR and SFDVKD. CDR3: CATSDLDRGVEKLFF. The CDR3 nucleotides read TGTGCCACCAGTGATTTGGACAGGGGGGTTGAAAAACTGTTTTTT.

The chain links TRBV11-2 to TRBJ1-6, with D perhaps matching TRBD1 (6 bases). CDR3 length: 15 residues. V was clipped by 5 bases and J by 7 bases, with 15 bases between them. Germline V CDR1 and CDR2: SGHAT, FQNNGV. Here the CDR3 reads CASSQQGRGNSPLHF. The CDR3 DNA follows: TGTGCCAGCAGCCAACAGGGTAGGGGCAATTCACCCCTCCACTTT.

This rearrangement joins TRBV19 to TRBJ2-2; D possibly corresponds to TRBD2 (5 bases). The ends were cut back, 5 bases at V and 2 bases at J, with 12 bases in the middle. Germline CDR1 and CDR2: LNHDA and SQIVND (reference sequence). The CDR3 sequence is 15 residues long. This CDR3 reads CASSPLGSNTGELFF. CDR3 nucleotide sequence: TGTGCCAGTAGTCCCTTGGGGAGTAACACCGGGGAGCTGTTTTTT.

The V call is TRBV29-1, the J call TRBJ1-4; 9 bases fit TRBD1. Trimming took 5 bases from V and 7 from J; bases not matched to a gene: 8. Germline V lookup: CDR1 SQVTM, CDR2 ANQGSEA. The CDR3 length is 14 residues. Written as DNA, the CDR3 is TGCAGCGTTAAAACGGGGACAGGGCTTGAAAAACTGTTTTTT. Translation gives CSVKTGTGLEKLFF.

V usage is TRBV10-3 and J usage is TRBJ2-5, with 7 bases matching TRBD2. The CDR3 consists of 14 residues. In germline, CDR1 is ENHRY, CDR2 SYGVKD. The V gene end was trimmed by 4 bases and the J gene end by 1 base; junction bases not matched to a gene: 3. Written as DNA, the CDR3 is TGTGCCATCAGTGTGTCTAGCGGCCAAGAGACCCAGTACTTC. It yields the protein CAISVSSGQETQYF.

The chain combines TRBV5-5 with TRBJ1-5, with 9 bases identical to TRBD1. Germline CDR1 and CDR2: SGHKS and YYEKEE (reference sequence). J gave up 6 bases and V 4 bases, and 5 bases lay outside the gene matches. The CDR3 totals 14 residues. CDR3 in DNA: TGTGCCAGCAGCCCGGGACAGGGCACTCAGCCCCAGCATTTT. It specifies CASSPGQGTQPQHF.

The chain carries TRBV4-2 and TRBJ2-3; tentative D call: TRBD2 (5 bases). CDR1 LGHNA and CDR2 YNFKEQ come from the germline V gene. V was pared by 4 bases and J by 4 bases, with 12 bases between. The CDR3 extends over 14 amino acids. CDR3 sequence reads: CASSPHGGADTQYF. In DNA, the CDR3 is TGTGCCAGCAGCCCCCACGGAGGAGCAGATACGCAGTATTTT.